The rows below give T cell receptor beta chains drawn from one sample of a study of blood T cell repertoires in COVID-19. Method: immunoSEQ multiplex PCR; TCRdb's copy keeps in-frame clones and lacks some. The table has approximately 290,000 clones, roughly 92% seen once. Sequenced: peripheral blood. The receptors shown here come from a woman aged 25 to 45 with COVID-19, enrolled during active disease. Both conserved end residues are part of each CDR3. D genes are given only for firm matches. The size field is filled for only some rows; it gives once, few, many or a size class.

clone size	D gene	V gene	J gene	CDR3 DNA	CDR3 protein
-	TRBD2	TRBV12-5	TRBJ2-1	TGTGCTAGTGGTAAGACTAGCCCCTACAATGAGCAGTTCTTC	CASGKTSPYNEQFF
-	TRBD1	TRBV15	TRBJ2-7	TGTGCCACCAGCAGAGAGAGGGACAGGGTTTTAGGGCAGTACTTC	CATSRERDRVLGQYF
-	-	TRBV4-2	TRBJ2-7	TGTGCCAGCAGCCAAGGGGGAGACGCCAACGAGCAGTACTTC	CASSQGGDANEQYF
-	TRBD1	TRBV15	TRBJ2-1	TGTGCCACCAGCAGAGCCCGACAGGGTATCAATGAGCAGTTCTTC	CATSRARQGINEQFF
-	TRBD1	TRBV7-9	TRBJ1-2	TGTGCCAGCAGCTTAACGAGGGGGCGCGGTGGCTACACCTTC	CASSLTRGRGGYTF
-	TRBD2	TRBV4-2	TRBJ2-2	TGTGCCAGCAGCCAAGATAAGCGGGAGGTCGTCGGGGAGCTGTTTTTT	CASSQDKREVVGELFF
-	TRBD2	TRBV9	TRBJ2-3	TGTGCCAGCAGCGTTTTGGGACTAGCGGGAGGGGTGACAGATACGCAGTATTTT	CASSVLGLAGGVTDTQYF
-	-	TRBV19	TRBJ1-2	TGTGCCAGTCGGAGGAGGACGGAAGGCTACACCTTC	CASRRRTEGYTF
-	-	TRBV2	TRBJ2-5	TGTGCCAGCAGTTACAAAGAGACCCAGTACTTC	CASSYKETQYF
once	-	TRBV12-3/TRBV12-4	TRBJ1-5	TGTGCCAGCAGTTTGCTTGGCAGCAGGGACCAGCATTTT	CASSLLGSRDQHF
-	-	TRBV14	TRBJ1-2	TGTGCCAGCAGCCAAGATATACGAACAGGGCGAGGCTACACCTTC	CASSQDIRTGRGYTF
-	-	TRBV9	TRBJ2-1	TGTGCCAGCAGCGTAGGATATAGAGGGAATGAGCAGTTCTTC	CASSVGYRGNEQFF
-	-	TRBV9	TRBJ1-2	TGTGCCAGCAGCCTCGGAAGGGGGAGCTATGGCTACACCTTC	CASSLGRGSYGYTF
-	TRBD1	TRBV6-1	TRBJ1-2	TGTGCCAGCAGTGACCGTGACAGGGGGCTCTACACCTTC	CASSDRDRGLYTF
-	-	TRBV6-2/TRBV6-3	TRBJ2-7	TGTGCCAGCAGTTTTCTCACCGGGGGCGAGCAGTACTTC	CASSFLTGGEQYF
-	TRBD1	TRBV9	TRBJ2-7	TGTGCCAGCAGCTCGACAGGGAACCCCTACGAGCAGTACTTC	CASSSTGNPYEQYF
-	-	TRBV5-1	TRBJ1-2	TGCGCCAGCAGCCTGGACAGTTCTTCTAACTATGGCTACACCTTC	CASSLDSSSNYGYTF